This T cell receptor (beta chain) originates from a study of tumor-infiltrating lymphocytes in primary liver carcinoma. From unsorted bulk tissue weighing roughly 17-31 mg, DNA and RNA were co-extracted. Surgical resection was the treatment these patients received for primary liver carcinoma. Over 80% viable tumor cells were present in every tumor sample. The template, about 500 ng total RNA, yielded TCR beta cDNA made with a constant-region primer. The TCR beta library was amplified through three nested multiplex PCR rounds in a modified ARM-PCR procedure. Each of the first two PCR rounds ran approximately 10 cycles with TRBV1-TRBV30 forward and C-beta reverse primers. TCRdb called the multiplex PCR reads again in MiXCR, with one record for every CDR3 protein. The sample includes over 40,000 distinct CDR3 sequences, 65% to 85% of them seen just once. Study conclusions and caveats: Relative to blood, tumors carried a significantly larger fraction of the repertoire in their top 250 clones (p = 0.039). Tumor region pairs outstripped tumor-adjacent and tumor-blood pairs in overlap.

As to this clonotype: Its specificity is unknown. The junction shows a germline mismatch at one end, possibly a read error.

This CDR3 comprises 15 residues. Germline values: CDR1 MGHRA, CDR2 YSYEKL. The chain uses TRBV4-1 and TRBJ2-7; D gene uncertain. Material: liver tumor tissue from sampling region 5. Indicated subset: tumor region T5, tumor centre. The origin of this receptor is a man aged 40-50 years with primary liver carcinoma and hepatitis B virus infection. CDR3 in amino acids: CASNQDKAQAMARYF. The CDR3, as DNA: TGCGCCAGCAACCAAGATAAGGCACAAGCCATGGCGCGATACTTC.